The rows below give T cell receptor beta chains drawn from one sample of a study of T cell responses to AZD1222 COVID-19 vaccine. Sequenced by immunoSEQ multiplex PCR; TCRdb stores in-frame clones only, minus some. The repertoire holds 140,000 or so clones, with around 83% as singletons. The sample was peripheral blood, taken 28 days after the second AZD1222 dose. The receptors here all came from an adult who received the AZD1222 COVID-19 vaccine. The CDR3 runs from the conserved cysteine through the conserved F or W. Each record gives: V gene, D gene, clone size, J gene, CDR3 DNA, CDR3 protein. A D gene is named only where the DNA matches it firmly. The size of a clone is reported for some rows only, either as once, few or many, or as a class for expanded clones.

V gene: TRBV12-5
D gene: NA
clone size: NA
J gene: TRBJ1-5
CDR3 DNA: TGTGCTAGTGCCCGTTCTGGTCGGGGAAGGCAGCCCCAGCATTTT
CDR3 protein: CASARSGRGRQPQHF

V gene: TRBV30
D gene: TRBD2
clone size: NA
J gene: TRBJ2-5
CDR3 DNA: TGTGCCTGGAGTCCCGGGACTAGGCCAGAGACCCAGTACTTC
CDR3 protein: CAWSPGTRPETQYF

V gene: TRBV28
D gene: TRBD2
clone size: NA
J gene: TRBJ2-3
CDR3 DNA: TGTGCCTGCTGTTTTTGGGGCCGGGGCGGGGGAGCAGATACGCAGTATTTT
CDR3 protein: CACCFWGRGGGADTQYF

V gene: TRBV11-3
D gene: TRBD2
clone size: NA
J gene: TRBJ2-5
CDR3 DNA: TGTGCCAGCAGCGGGGAGGGGCAAGAGACCCAGTACTTC
CDR3 protein: CASSGEGQETQYF

V gene: TRBV12-3/TRBV12-4
D gene: NA
clone size: few
J gene: TRBJ2-7
CDR3 DNA: TGTGCCAGCAGACAGGCCGCTGGCCACGAGCAGTACTTC
CDR3 protein: CASRQAAGHEQYF

V gene: TRBV6-1
D gene: NA
clone size: NA
J gene: TRBJ2-3
CDR3 DNA: TGTGCCAGCAGTGAAGCACCTACTAGTGCGGGCACAGATACGCAGTATTTT
CDR3 protein: CASSEAPTSAGTDTQYF

V gene: TRBV27
D gene: NA
clone size: NA
J gene: TRBJ1-5
CDR3 DNA: TGTGCCAGCAGTTTATCGATGGGACAGCCCCAGCATTTT
CDR3 protein: CASSLSMGQPQHF

V gene: TRBV7-9
D gene: NA
clone size: NA
J gene: TRBJ1-1
CDR3 DNA: TGTGCCAGCACCCTAATAGGGGCTGGAATGAACACTGAAGCTTTCTTT
CDR3 protein: CASTLIGAGMNTEAFF

V gene: TRBV2
D gene: NA
clone size: NA
J gene: TRBJ2-3
CDR3 DNA: TGTGCCAGCAGTACCCCGGGACGTACAGATACGCAGTATTTT
CDR3 protein: CASSTPGRTDTQYF

V gene: TRBV11-2
D gene: NA
clone size: NA
J gene: TRBJ2-7
CDR3 DNA: TGTGCCAGCAGCTTAGGGACAGGACTATCCTACGAGCAGTACTTC
CDR3 protein: CASSLGTGLSYEQYF

V gene: TRBV12-5
D gene: NA
clone size: few
J gene: TRBJ2-1
CDR3 DNA: TGTGCTAGTGCCCAGACCAGAGATGGGGCACCGACCTCCTACAATGAGCAGTTCTTC
CDR3 protein: CASAQTRDGAPTSYNEQFF

V gene: TRBV7-2
D gene: TRBD1
clone size: once
J gene: TRBJ1-2
CDR3 DNA: TGTGCCAGCAGCCTGCAGACAGGGGGAAACTATGGCTACACCTTC
CDR3 protein: CASSLQTGGNYGYTF

V gene: TRBV29-1
D gene: NA
clone size: NA
J gene: TRBJ2-3
CDR3 DNA: TGCAGCGTTGATAGACAGTCCACAGATACGCAGTATTTT
CDR3 protein: CSVDRQSTDTQYF

V gene: TRBV4-1
D gene: NA
clone size: NA
J gene: TRBJ1-1
CDR3 DNA: TGCGCCAGCAGCCAAGTGGCACACTTGGACACTGAAGCTTTCTTT
CDR3 protein: CASSQVAHLDTEAFF

V gene: TRBV28
D gene: TRBD1
clone size: few
J gene: TRBJ1-3
CDR3 DNA: TGTGCCAGCAGTCCCACGACAGGGTGGGGAAACACCATATATTTT
CDR3 protein: CASSPTTGWGNTIYF

V gene: TRBV6-5
D gene: NA
clone size: NA
J gene: TRBJ2-1
CDR3 DNA: TGTGCCAGCAGTCTCTCTGATGAGCAGTTCTTC
CDR3 protein: CASSLSDEQFF

V gene: TRBV7-2
D gene: NA
clone size: NA
J gene: TRBJ1-1
CDR3 DNA: TGTGCCAGCAGCTACCTAACAAACACTGAAGCTTTCTTT
CDR3 protein: CASSYLTNTEAFF

V gene: TRBV2
D gene: TRBD1
clone size: NA
J gene: TRBJ1-5
CDR3 DNA: TGTGCCAGCGGGGGGCCAGGGGGCGAGCAGCCCCAGCATTTT
CDR3 protein: CASGGPGGEQPQHF

V gene: TRBV30
D gene: NA
clone size: NA
J gene: TRBJ2-7
CDR3 DNA: TGTGCCTGGAGTGCACGCGAGCAGTACTTC
CDR3 protein: CAWSAREQYF

V gene: TRBV30
D gene: TRBD2
clone size: NA
J gene: TRBJ2-1
CDR3 DNA: TGTGCCTGGAGAGGACTAGCTCTCAGTGAGCAGTTCTTC
CDR3 protein: CAWRGLALSEQFF

V gene: TRBV5-1
D gene: TRBD1
clone size: NA
J gene: TRBJ1-1
CDR3 DNA: TGCGCCAGCAGCTCCTACAGGGGGCAGGGCACTGAAGCTTTCTTT
CDR3 protein: CASSSYRGQGTEAFF

V gene: TRBV30
D gene: NA
clone size: NA
J gene: TRBJ1-2
CDR3 DNA: TGTGCCTGGAGTGTAGGGCAGATCGGGGGCTACACCTTC
CDR3 protein: CAWSVGQIGGYTF

V gene: TRBV27
D gene: NA
clone size: NA
J gene: TRBJ1-5
CDR3 DNA: TGTGCCAGCAGTTTATCAGGTAGCAATCAGCCCCAGCATTTT
CDR3 protein: CASSLSGSNQPQHF

V gene: TRBV7-7
D gene: NA
clone size: NA
J gene: TRBJ2-7
CDR3 DNA: TGTGCTAGCAGCCAAGGGTCCGGGACGCTCAGCTCCTACGAGCAGTACTTC
CDR3 protein: CASSQGSGTLSSYEQYF

V gene: TRBV5-4
D gene: NA
clone size: few
J gene: TRBJ2-7
CDR3 DNA: TGTGCCAGCAGCTTCAGCCGCTCCTACGAGCAGTACTTC
CDR3 protein: CASSFSRSYEQYF

V gene: TRBV14
D gene: NA
clone size: NA
J gene: TRBJ1-2
CDR3 DNA: TGTGCCAGCAGCCAAGATGCGGGGAATAACTATGGCTACACCTTC
CDR3 protein: CASSQDAGNNYGYTF

V gene: TRBV3-1/TRBV3-2
D gene: NA
clone size: NA
J gene: TRBJ1-1
CDR3 DNA: TGTGCCAGCAGCCAAGGGTTGGGTCCCACTGAAGCTTTCTTT
CDR3 protein: CASSQGLGPTEAFF

V gene: TRBV5-5
D gene: TRBD2
clone size: few
J gene: TRBJ2-7
CDR3 DNA: TGTGCCAGCAGCTTTGGACCGACTAGCGACTACGAGCAGTACTTC
CDR3 protein: CASSFGPTSDYEQYF

V gene: TRBV27
D gene: TRBD2
clone size: NA
J gene: TRBJ2-1
CDR3 DNA: TGTGCCAGCAGTTTGGGATATGGCGGGAGGATGGGTGAGCAGTTCTTC
CDR3 protein: CASSLGYGGRMGEQFF

V gene: TRBV5-5
D gene: NA
clone size: NA
J gene: TRBJ1-4
CDR3 DNA: TGTGCCAGCAGCCCGGGACGGGGTAGCGAAAAACTGTTTTTT
CDR3 protein: CASSPGRGSEKLFF

V gene: TRBV14
D gene: NA
clone size: NA
J gene: TRBJ1-3
CDR3 DNA: TGTGCCAGCAGCCAGTACTCTGGAAACACCATATATTTT
CDR3 protein: CASSQYSGNTIYF

V gene: TRBV2
D gene: NA
clone size: NA
J gene: TRBJ2-5
CDR3 DNA: TGTGCCAGCAGGCGGGACTCTCAGCCCCAAGAGACCCAGTACTTC
CDR3 protein: CASRRDSQPQETQYF

V gene: TRBV5-4
D gene: NA
clone size: NA
J gene: TRBJ2-7
CDR3 DNA: TGTGCCAGCAGCTTGCGCACGAGGCCCTACGAGCAGTACTTC
CDR3 protein: CASSLRTRPYEQYF

V gene: TRBV5-1
D gene: TRBD1
clone size: NA
J gene: TRBJ1-4
CDR3 DNA: TGCGCCAGCAGCGCCTCCGGGTCGGCAGGGGGCCATGAAAAACTGTTTTTT
CDR3 protein: CASSASGSAGGHEKLFF

V gene: TRBV6-6
D gene: TRBD1
clone size: NA
J gene: TRBJ2-1
CDR3 DNA: TGTGCCAGCAGTAAAGGACAGGCTCTCAATAATGAGCAGTTCTTC
CDR3 protein: CASSKGQALNNEQFF

V gene: TRBV19
D gene: NA
clone size: once
J gene: TRBJ1-6
CDR3 DNA: TGTGCCAGTAGTATCGGGGCCGACCGAGTTGGGTCACCCCTCCACTTT
CDR3 protein: CASSIGADRVGSPLHF

V gene: TRBV6-5
D gene: TRBD1
clone size: once
J gene: TRBJ2-7
CDR3 DNA: TGTGCCAGCAGTTACCGGGACAGCACCTACGAGCAGTACTTC
CDR3 protein: CASSYRDSTYEQYF

V gene: TRBV5-1
D gene: NA
clone size: NA
J gene: TRBJ1-1
CDR3 DNA: TGCGCCAGCAGCTCCCAGGACAGAAATGAAGCTTTCTTT
CDR3 protein: CASSSQDRNEAFF

V gene: TRBV4-1
D gene: TRBD2
clone size: NA
J gene: TRBJ2-1
CDR3 DNA: TGCGCCAGCAGCCAAGATAGCGGGGGGTGGAGTGAGCAGTTCTTC
CDR3 protein: CASSQDSGGWSEQFF

V gene: TRBV7-9
D gene: NA
clone size: NA
J gene: TRBJ2-7
CDR3 DNA: TGTGCCAGCAGCGAAGGGGCCTACGAGCAGTACTTC
CDR3 protein: CASSEGAYEQYF

V gene: TRBV7-7
D gene: TRBD2
clone size: NA
J gene: TRBJ2-2
CDR3 DNA: TGTGCTAGCAGCGTGACTAGCGGGAGTTTAACCGGGGAGCTGTTTTTT
CDR3 protein: CASSVTSGSLTGELFF

V gene: TRBV27
D gene: NA
clone size: NA
J gene: TRBJ1-5
CDR3 DNA: TGTGCCAGCAGTTTACAGGGATGGAGCAATCAGCCCCAGCATTTT
CDR3 protein: CASSLQGWSNQPQHF

V gene: TRBV5-4
D gene: NA
clone size: NA
J gene: TRBJ1-4
CDR3 DNA: TGTGCCAGCAGCTTGGCGGACGGGCTCGAAAAACTGTTTTTT
CDR3 protein: CASSLADGLEKLFF

V gene: TRBV6-5
D gene: TRBD1
clone size: NA
J gene: TRBJ2-3
CDR3 DNA: TGTGCCAGCAGTTATCGACAGGGCGCAGATACGCAGTATTTT
CDR3 protein: CASSYRQGADTQYF

V gene: TRBV7-9
D gene: NA
clone size: NA
J gene: TRBJ2-7
CDR3 DNA: TGTGCCAGCAGCTTAGGAGGATTCGGGGAGCAGTACTTC
CDR3 protein: CASSLGGFGEQYF

V gene: TRBV12-3/TRBV12-4
D gene: NA
clone size: once
J gene: TRBJ1-4
CDR3 DNA: TGTGCCAGCAGTTACTCCCAGAGTGAAAAACTGTTTTTT
CDR3 protein: CASSYSQSEKLFF

V gene: TRBV11-2
D gene: NA
clone size: NA
J gene: TRBJ1-1
CDR3 DNA: TGTGCCAGCAGCCGCACAGCTAGATCGGGTGAAGCTTTCTTT
CDR3 protein: CASSRTARSGEAFF

V gene: TRBV30
D gene: NA
clone size: NA
J gene: TRBJ1-1
CDR3 DNA: TGTGCCTGGAGCGGAGCGGACACTGAAGCTTTCTTT
CDR3 protein: CAWSGADTEAFF

V gene: TRBV2
D gene: NA
clone size: NA
J gene: TRBJ1-5
CDR3 DNA: TGTGCCAGCAGTAAGGACGGCAAGGGCAATCAGCCCCAGCATTTT
CDR3 protein: CASSKDGKGNQPQHF

V gene: TRBV12-5
D gene: NA
clone size: NA
J gene: TRBJ2-1
CDR3 DNA: TGTGCTAGTGGTTTGACACCCGGGACACCCTACAATGAGCAGTTCTTC
CDR3 protein: CASGLTPGTPYNEQFF

V gene: TRBV24-1
D gene: TRBD2
clone size: once
J gene: TRBJ2-1
CDR3 DNA: TGTGCCACCAGTGACACTTCAGGGACTAGCGGGAGTAATGAGCAGTTCTTC
CDR3 protein: CATSDTSGTSGSNEQFF

V gene: TRBV30
D gene: TRBD1
clone size: NA
J gene: TRBJ1-5
CDR3 DNA: TGTGCCTGGAGTGTACAAGGGGGCGGGCAGCCCCAGCATTTT
CDR3 protein: CAWSVQGGGQPQHF

V gene: TRBV7-7
D gene: NA
clone size: NA
J gene: TRBJ2-1
CDR3 DNA: TGTGCCAGCAGCCCAACTACCGCCACTACATTCTCCTACAATGAGCAGTTCTTC
CDR3 protein: CASSPTTATTFSYNEQFF

V gene: TRBV6-5
D gene: NA
clone size: few
J gene: TRBJ1-5
CDR3 DNA: TGTGCCAGCAGTACGGACAGATACAATCAGCCCCAGCATTTT
CDR3 protein: CASSTDRYNQPQHF

V gene: TRBV10-3
D gene: TRBD1
clone size: NA
J gene: TRBJ1-1
CDR3 DNA: TGTGCCATCAACAGGGGAACGGGGGCTGAAGCTTTCTTT
CDR3 protein: CAINRGTGAEAFF